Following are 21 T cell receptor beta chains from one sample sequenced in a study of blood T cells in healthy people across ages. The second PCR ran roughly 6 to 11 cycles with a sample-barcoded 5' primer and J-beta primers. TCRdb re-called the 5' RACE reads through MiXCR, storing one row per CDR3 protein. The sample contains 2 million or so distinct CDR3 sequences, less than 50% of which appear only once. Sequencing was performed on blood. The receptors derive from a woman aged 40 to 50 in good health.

The CDR3 is CASSDRPGRSTDTQYF. The CDR3 bases are TGTGCCAGCAGTGACCGTCCGGGGCGCTCCACAGATACGCAGTATTTT. The rearrangement uses TRBV6-4 and TRBJ2-3, with D tentatively TRBD1 or TRBD2 (5 bases each). V lost 2 bases, J lost 2 bases, and 14 bases lay in between. Germline V CDR1 and CDR2: MRHNA, SNTAGT. The CDR3 totals 16 residues.

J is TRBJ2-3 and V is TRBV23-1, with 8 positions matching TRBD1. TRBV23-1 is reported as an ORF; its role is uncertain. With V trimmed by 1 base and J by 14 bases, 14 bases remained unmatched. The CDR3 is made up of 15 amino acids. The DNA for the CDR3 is TGCGCCAGCAGTCAATGCCGAGGGACCGACAGGGGAGGGTATTTT. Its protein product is CASSQCRGTDRGGYF.

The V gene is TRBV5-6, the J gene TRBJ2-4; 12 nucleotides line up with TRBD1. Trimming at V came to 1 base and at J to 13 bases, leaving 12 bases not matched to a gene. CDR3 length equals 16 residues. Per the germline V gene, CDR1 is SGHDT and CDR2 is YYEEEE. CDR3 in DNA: TGTGCCAGCAGCTTGAGGGGGACAGGGGGCTGGTTGGAGCAGTACTTC. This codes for CASSLRGTGGWLEQYF.

The CDR3 is CASSAELDTQYF. The CDR3 DNA reads as TGCGCCAGCAGCGCCGAGTTGGATACGCAGTATTTT. The chain joins TRBV5-1 to TRBJ2-3; D ambiguous. Germline CDR1 is SGHRS and CDR2 is YFSETQ. The CDR3 loop spans 12 amino acids. The V end was cut by 4 bases, the J end by 6 bases, with 9 bases between. The whole variable domain, remainder taken from reference TRBV5-1 and TRBJ2-3, is KAGVTQTPRYLIKTRGQQVTLSCSPISGHRSVSWYQQTPGQGLQFLFEYFSETQRNKGNFPGRFSGRQFSNSRSEMNVSTLELGDSALYLCASSAELDTQYFGPGTRLTVL.

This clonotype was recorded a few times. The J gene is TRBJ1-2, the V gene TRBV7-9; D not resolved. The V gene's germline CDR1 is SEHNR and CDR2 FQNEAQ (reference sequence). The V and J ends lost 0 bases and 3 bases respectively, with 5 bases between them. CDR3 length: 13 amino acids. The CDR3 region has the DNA TGTGCCAGCAGCTTAGCCGAGCACTATGGCTACACCTTC. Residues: CASSLAEHYGYTF.

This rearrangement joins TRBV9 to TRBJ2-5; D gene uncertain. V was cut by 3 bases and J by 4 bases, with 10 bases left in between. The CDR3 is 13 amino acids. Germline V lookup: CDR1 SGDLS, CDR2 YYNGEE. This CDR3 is CASSGAHLETQYF. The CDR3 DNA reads TGTGCCAGCAGCGGAGCACATCTAGAGACCCAGTACTTC.

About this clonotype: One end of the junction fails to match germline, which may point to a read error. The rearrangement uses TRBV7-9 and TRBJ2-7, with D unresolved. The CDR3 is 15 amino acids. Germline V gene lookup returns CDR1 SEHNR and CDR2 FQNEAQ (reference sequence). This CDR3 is CTSSLNMIPPYEQYF. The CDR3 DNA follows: TGTACCAGCAGCCTCAATATGATTCCCCCCTACGAGCAGTACTTC.

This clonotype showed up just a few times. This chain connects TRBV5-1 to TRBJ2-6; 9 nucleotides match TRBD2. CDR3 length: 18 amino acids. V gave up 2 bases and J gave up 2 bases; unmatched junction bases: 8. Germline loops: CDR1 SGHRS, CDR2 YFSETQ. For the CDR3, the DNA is TGCGCCAGCAGCTTCTTCGGCGGGGGGGCCACTGGGGCCAACGTCCTGACTTTC. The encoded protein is CASSFFGGGATGANVLTF. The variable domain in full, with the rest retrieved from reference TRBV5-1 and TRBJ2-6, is KAGVTQTPRYLIKTRGQQVTLSCSPISGHRSVSWYQQTPGQGLQFLFEYFSETQRNKGNFPGRFSGRQFSNSRSEMNVSTLELGDSALYLCASSFFGGGATGANVLTFGAGSRLTVL.

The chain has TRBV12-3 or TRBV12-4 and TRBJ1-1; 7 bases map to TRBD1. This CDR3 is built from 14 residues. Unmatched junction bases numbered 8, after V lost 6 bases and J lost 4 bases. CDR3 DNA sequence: TGTGCCAGCAGGGTGGACAGGAGAGGCACTGAAGCTTTCTTT. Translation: CASRVDRRGTEAFF.

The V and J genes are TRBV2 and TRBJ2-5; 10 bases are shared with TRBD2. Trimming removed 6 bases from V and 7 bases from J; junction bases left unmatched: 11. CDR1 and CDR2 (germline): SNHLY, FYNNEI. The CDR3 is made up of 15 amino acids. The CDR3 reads CASRDPSGGPGTQYF. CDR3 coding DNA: TGTGCCAGCAGAGACCCTAGCGGGGGTCCAGGGACCCAGTACTTC. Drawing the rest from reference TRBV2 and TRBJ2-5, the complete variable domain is EPEVTQTPSHQVTQMGQEVILRCVPISNHLYFYWYRQILGQKVEFLVSFYNNEISEKSEIFDDQFSVERPDGSNFTLKIRSTKLEDSAMYFCASRDPSGGPGTQYFGPGTRLLVL.

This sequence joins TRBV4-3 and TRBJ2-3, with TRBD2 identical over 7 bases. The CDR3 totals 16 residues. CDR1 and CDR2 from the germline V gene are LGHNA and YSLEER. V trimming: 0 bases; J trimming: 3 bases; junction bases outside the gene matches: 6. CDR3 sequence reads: CASSQDAGVRTDTQYF. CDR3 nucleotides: TGCGCCAGCAGCCAAGACGCGGGGGTTCGGACAGATACGCAGTATTTT.

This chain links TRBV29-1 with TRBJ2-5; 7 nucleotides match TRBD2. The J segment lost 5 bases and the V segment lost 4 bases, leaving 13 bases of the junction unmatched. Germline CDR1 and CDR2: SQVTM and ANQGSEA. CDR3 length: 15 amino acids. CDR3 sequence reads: CSVGSGAGMWETQYF. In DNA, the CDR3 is TGCAGCGTTGGGAGCGGGGCTGGGATGTGGGAGACCCAGTACTTC.

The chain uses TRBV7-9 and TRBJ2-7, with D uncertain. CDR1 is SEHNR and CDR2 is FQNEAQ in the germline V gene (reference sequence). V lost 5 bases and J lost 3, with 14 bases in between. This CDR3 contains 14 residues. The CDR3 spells CASSPGKGLYEQYF. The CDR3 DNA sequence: TGTGCCAGCAGCCCAGGCAAGGGCCTCTACGAGCAGTACTTC.

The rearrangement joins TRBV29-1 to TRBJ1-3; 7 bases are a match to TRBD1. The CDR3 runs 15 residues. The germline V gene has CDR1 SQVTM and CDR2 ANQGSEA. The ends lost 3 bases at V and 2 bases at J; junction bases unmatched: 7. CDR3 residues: CSVDARDRAGNTIYF. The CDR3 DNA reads TGCAGCGTTGATGCCAGAGACAGGGCTGGAAACACCATATATTTT. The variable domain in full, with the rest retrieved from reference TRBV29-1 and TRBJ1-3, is SAVISQKPSRDICQRGTSLTIQCQVDSQVTMMFWYRQQPGQSLTLIATANQGSEATYESGFVIDKFPISRPNLTFSTLTVSNMSPEDSSIYLCSVDARDRAGNTIYFGEGSWLTVV.

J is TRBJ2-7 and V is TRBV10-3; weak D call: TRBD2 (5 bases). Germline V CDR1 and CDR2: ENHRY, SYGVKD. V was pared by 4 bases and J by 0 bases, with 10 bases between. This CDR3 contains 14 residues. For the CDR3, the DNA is TGTGCCATCAGTGGGGGAGCGGACTCCTACGAGCAGTACTTC. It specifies CAISGGADSYEQYF.

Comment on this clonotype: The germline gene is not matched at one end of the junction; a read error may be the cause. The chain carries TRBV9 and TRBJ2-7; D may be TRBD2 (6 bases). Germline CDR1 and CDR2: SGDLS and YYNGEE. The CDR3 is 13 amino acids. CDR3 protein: CAGSGGAAYEQYF. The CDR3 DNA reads TGTGCCGGCAGCGGAGGGGCCGCCTACGAGCAGTACTTC.

The CDR3 DNA reads as TGTGCCAGCACGGACACCCTCCAAGAGACCCAGTACTTC. As protein: CASTDTLQETQYF. J is TRBJ2-5 and V is TRBV27; perhaps TRBD1 as D (5 bases). CDR3 length: 13 residues. CDR1 MNHEY and CDR2 SMNVEV come from the germline V gene (reference sequence). V was cut by 7 bases and J by 1 base, with 10 bases left in between.

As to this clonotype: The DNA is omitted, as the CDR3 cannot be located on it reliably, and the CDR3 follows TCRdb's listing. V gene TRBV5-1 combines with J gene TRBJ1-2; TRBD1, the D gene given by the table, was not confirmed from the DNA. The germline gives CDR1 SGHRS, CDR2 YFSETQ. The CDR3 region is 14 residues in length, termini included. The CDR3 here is CASSTSAGFHGYTF.

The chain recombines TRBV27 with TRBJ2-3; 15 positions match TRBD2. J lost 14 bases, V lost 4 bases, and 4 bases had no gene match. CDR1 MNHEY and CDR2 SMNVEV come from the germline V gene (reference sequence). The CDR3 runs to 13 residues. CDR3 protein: CASSWGLAGGLYF. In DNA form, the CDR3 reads TGTGCCAGCAGTTGGGGACTAGCGGGGGGCCTGTATTTT.

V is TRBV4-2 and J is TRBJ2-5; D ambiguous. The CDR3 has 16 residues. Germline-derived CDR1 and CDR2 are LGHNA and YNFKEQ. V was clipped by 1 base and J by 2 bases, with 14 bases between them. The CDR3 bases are TGTGCCAGCAGCCAAGGGCAAGTAGCAGAACAAGAGACCCAGTACTTC. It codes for CASSQGQVAEQETQYF.

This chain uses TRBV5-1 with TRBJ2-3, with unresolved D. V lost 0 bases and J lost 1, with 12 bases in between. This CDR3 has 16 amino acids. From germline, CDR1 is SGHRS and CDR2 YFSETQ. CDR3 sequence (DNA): TGCGCCAGCAGCTTGGGGTCTCTTACTGGCACAGATACGCAGTATTTT. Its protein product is CASSLGSLTGTDTQYF.